One sample yielded the 13 T cell receptor beta chains listed below, sequenced in a study of control samples from healthy donors and cancer patients. TCRdb keeps only in-frame clones here, not all; method: immunoSEQ multiplex PCR. The sample has 150,000 to 200,000 clones, 90% to 95% seen once; the top ten hold 1.5%. The sequencing input was blood. These receptors originate from a woman aged 25 to 39 in good health.

This chain uses TRBV3-1 (or the pseudogene TRBV3-2) with TRBJ2-1; TRBD2 matches at 8 bases. The CDR3 runs to 16 residues. Germline trimming cut 3 bases from V and 4 bases from J; bases unmatched to any gene: 8. Germline V gene lookup returns CDR1 LGHDT and CDR2 YNNKEL (reference sequence). CDR3 sequence: CASSHLGGGLYNEQFF. As DNA, the CDR3 is TGTGCCAGCAGCCACCTCGGGGGGGGCCTTTACAATGAGCAGTTCTTC.

This clone was detected ten times or more. The gene calls are TRBV2 and TRBJ2-7; 9 bases fit TRBD1. This CDR3 is 14 amino acids long. Looked up from germline, CDR1 is SNHLY and CDR2 is FYNNEI. Losses at the gene ends were 6 bases for V and 1 base for J; bases not matched to a gene: 4. The CDR3 coding sequence is TGTGCCAGCAGGGACAGGGGTGGGTCCTACGAGCAGTACTTC. Protein product: CASRDRGGSYEQYF. Combining the CDR3 with reference TRBV2 and TRBJ2-7 gives the whole variable domain EPEVTQTPSHQVTQMGQEVILRCVPISNHLYFYWYRQILGQKVEFLVSFYNNEISEKSEIFDDQFSVERPDGSNFTLKIRSTKLEDSAMYFCASRDRGGSYEQYFGPGTRLTVT.

The genes are TRBV7-2 and TRBJ1-6; D may be TRBD1 (5 bases). The V end lost 6 bases, the J end lost 8 bases, and 11 bases lay between the germline ends. The CDR3 has 13 amino acids. Per the germline V gene, CDR1 is SGHTA and CDR2 is FQGNSA. As DNA, the CDR3 is TGTGCCAGCAGAAAATTGACAGATTCACCCCTCCACTTT. Translating it yields CASRKLTDSPLHF.

V and J are TRBV7-9 and TRBJ2-2; D is unresolved. The CDR3 runs 12 residues. V shed 1 base and J shed 7 bases, with 4 bases lying between them. Germline loops: CDR1 SEHNR, CDR2 FQNEAQ (reference sequence). CDR3 amino acids: CASSLGVGELFF. CDR3 DNA sequence: TGTGCCAGCAGCTTAGGGGTCGGGGAGCTGTTTTTT.

The rearrangement joins TRBV19 to TRBJ1-1; the D gene is possibly TRBD1 (5 bases). CDR1 is LNHDA and CDR2 is SQIVND in the germline V gene (reference sequence). This CDR3 is 15 amino acids long. V lost 3 bases, J lost 1 base, and 12 bases lay in between. This chain's CDR3 is CASSIPGGGNTEAFF. The CDR3 nucleotides are TGTGCCAGTAGTATCCCCGGGGGTGGGAACACTGAAGCTTTCTTT.

The chain joins TRBV28 to TRBJ2-5, with TRBD2 matching over 11 bases. V shed 1 base and J 1 base; nucleotides not matched to a gene: 5. Germline V gene data show CDR1 as MDHEN and CDR2 as SYDVKM. The CDR3 has 17 amino acids. CDR3 residues: CASSLLGTSGIQETQYF. CDR3 nucleotide sequence: TGTGCCAGCAGTTTATTAGGGACTAGCGGCATCCAAGAGACCCAGTACTTC.

This sequence joins TRBV5-5 and TRBJ2-4; a possible D gene is TRBD1 (6 bases). Trimming removed 4 bases from V and 0 bases from J, with 14 bases in between. There are 16 residues in the CDR3. The germline V gene has CDR1 SGHKS and CDR2 YYEKEE (reference sequence). As DNA, the CDR3 is TGTGCCAGCAGCCACCGGACAGACCTAGCCAAAAACATTCAGTACTTC. Protein sequence: CASSHRTDLAKNIQYF.

The chain combines TRBV25-1 with TRBJ1-5; 10 bases match TRBD1. Germline CDR1 MGHDK, CDR2 SYGVNS. Losses at the gene ends were 4 bases for V and 0 bases for J; bases not matched to a gene: 9. This CDR3 contains 18 residues. The CDR3 loop reads CASSGGQGEPYSNQPQHF. CDR3 sequence (DNA): TGTGCCAGCAGTGGAGGACAGGGGGAACCCTATAGCAATCAGCCCCAGCATTTT.

The gene calls are TRBV29-1 and TRBJ1-2, with unresolved D. This CDR3 has 12 residues. The V gene lost 4 bases and the J gene lost 5 bases, with 11 bases spanning the gap. In germline, CDR1 is SQVTM, CDR2 ANQGSEA. The CDR3 reads CSVALRPYGYTF. CDR3 bases: TGCAGCGTTGCCCTCAGGCCTTATGGCTACACCTTC. The full variable domain, with the rest looked up from reference TRBV29-1 and TRBJ1-2, is SAVISQKPSRDICQRGTSLTIQCQVDSQVTMMFWYRQQPGQSLTLIATANQGSEATYESGFVIDKFPISRPNLTFSTLTVSNMSPEDSSIYLCSVALRPYGYTFGSGTRLTVV.

The rearrangement links TRBV7-9 to TRBJ1-1; D is perhaps TRBD1 (6 bases). The CDR3 consists of 14 residues. Germline loops: CDR1 SEHNR, CDR2 FQNEAQ (reference sequence). The V end was cut by 3 bases, the J end by 1 base, with 9 bases between. The CDR3 DNA follows: TGTGCCAGCAGCTTGCCACAGGGGAACACTGAAGCTTTCTTT. Its protein is CASSLPQGNTEAFF.

This chain connects TRBV7-9 to TRBJ2-7; D might be TRBD1 (6 bases). The CDR3 contains 12 residues. The germline V and J ends were trimmed by 5 bases and 6 bases, with 11 bases remaining between them. From germline, CDR1 is SEHNR and CDR2 FQNEAQ (reference sequence). In nucleotides, the CDR3 is TGTGCCAGCAGCGAACAGGGCGTCGAGCAGTACTTC. Translated: CASSEQGVEQYF. Full variable domain (remainder filled in from reference TRBV7-9 and TRBJ2-7): DTGVSQNPRHKITKRGQNVTFRCDPISEHNRLYWYRQTLGQGPEFLTYFQNEAQLEKSRLLSDRFSAERPKGSFSTLEIQRTEQGDSAMYLCASSEQGVEQYFGPGTRLTVT.

V is TRBV7-6 and J is TRBJ2-1; possibly TRBD2 for D (6 bases). The CDR3 consists of 13 residues. CDR1 and CDR2 from the germline V gene are SGHVS and FNYEAQ. V was trimmed by 5 bases and J by 5 bases, leaving 10 bases between them. The CDR3 DNA reads TGTGCCAGCAGCCGGGACTGGAACAATGAGCAGTTCTTC. It translates to CASSRDWNNEQFF.

V and J are TRBV5-1 and TRBJ2-3; a weak D match, TRBD2 (6 bases). Germline lookup yields CDR1 SGHRS and CDR2 YFSETQ. This CDR3 spans 14 amino acids. Trimming stripped 6 bases from V and 3 bases from J, with 14 bases between. CDR3 sequence: CASKRVGGTDTQYF. The CDR3 coding sequence is TGCGCCAGCAAGCGGGTTGGGGGTACAGATACGCAGTATTTT.